Sequencing of this T cell receptor (beta chain) was carried out in a study of CD8+CD57+ T cells in acquired aplastic anemia. Study-level background: Recorded DNA amounts for sorted CD4+ and CD8+ cells had an average of around 3.4 ug. Study-wide results and limits: Approximately 27 CD8+ CDR3 sequences occurred in both the patients and the controls.

This clonotype came up many times. Its antigen remains unidentified. V lost 2 bases to trimming and J lost 0 bases, with 13 bases between them. The CDR3 spans 16 residues. The germline V gene encodes CDR1 MGHRA and CDR2 YSYEKL. The study profiled TCR beta VDJ and CDR3 using genomic DNA as template. MiXCR was run by TCRdb on the reads, yielding one entry per CDR3 protein. Counted here are 65,000 to 85,000 distinct CDR3 sequences, under 65% occurring once; the ten biggest clones make up about 8%. This TCR derives from a human donor in good health, serving as a control. The rearrangement links TRBV4-1 to TRBJ1-1; weak D call: TRBD1 (6 bases). The sample was sorted CD4+, CD8+, or CD8+CD57+ T cells (not recorded which) from PBMCs. CDR3 in amino acids: CASSQTPQGMNTEAFF. The CDR3 region has the DNA TGCGCCAGCAGCCAAACACCACAGGGCATGAACACTGAAGCTTTCTTT.